The 11 T cell receptor beta chains presented below share a single source sample, sequenced in a study of blood T cell repertoires in COVID-19. The data were produced by immunoSEQ multiplex PCR, yet TCRdb's version contains in-frame clones alone and is incomplete. The sample records more than 95,000 clones, around 86% being singletons. The sequenced material came from peripheral blood. These TCRs come from a man aged 50-60 years with acute or convalescent COVID-19.

The V call is TRBV20-1, the J call TRBJ2-7, with D possibly TRBD2 on 5 matching bases. CDR1 DFQATT and CDR2 SNEGSKA come from the germline V gene (reference sequence). The length of the CDR3 is 13 residues. Deletions cut 3 bases from V and 4 bases from J, with 13 bases between. CDR3 in DNA: TGCAGTGCTAGTACAAGACTATCGTACGAGCAGTACTTC. Translation gives CSASTRLSYEQYF.

The V and J genes are TRBV2 and TRBJ2-3; 13 nucleotides align to TRBD2. The V gene's germline CDR1 is SNHLY and CDR2 FYNNEI. This CDR3 region has 16 residues. Trimming took 6 bases from V and 0 from J; bases not matched to a gene: 3. CDR3 region: CASRGTSGASTDTQYF. CDR3 in DNA: TGTGCCAGCAGGGGGACTAGCGGGGCTAGCACAGATACGCAGTATTTT.

The J gene is TRBJ2-2, the V gene TRBV10-3; D ambiguous. Germline values: CDR1 ENHRY, CDR2 SYGVKD. V was pared by 6 bases and J by 6 bases, with 8 bases between. The CDR3 is made up of 12 amino acids. CDR3 nucleotide sequence: TGTGCCATCAGCGGGTGGCCCGGGGAGCTGTTTTTT. Amino acid sequence: CAISGWPGELFF.

The rearrangement links TRBV7-6 to TRBJ2-7, with 13 positions matching TRBD2. The germline gives CDR1 SGHVS, CDR2 FNYEAQ. The CDR3 has 17 amino acids. V lost 0 bases to trimming and J lost 4 bases; unmatched junction nucleotides: 6. This CDR3 is CASSLAQTSGRSYEQYF. The CDR3 DNA reads TGTGCCAGCAGCTTAGCGCAGACTAGCGGGAGGTCTTACGAGCAGTACTTC.

This sequence joins TRBV11-2 and TRBJ2-1, with D perhaps matching TRBD2 (5 bases). The CDR3 is 16 residues long. The germline CDR1 and CDR2 sequences are SGHAT and FQNNGV. V lost 0 bases to trimming and J lost 8 bases, with 17 bases between them. The CDR3 loop reads CASSLEGSLSVDEQFF. In DNA form, the CDR3 reads TGTGCCAGCAGCTTAGAGGGGAGTCTCTCAGTTGATGAGCAGTTCTTC.

This clone occurred once. V and J are TRBV4-1 and TRBJ1-1; possibly TRBD1 for D (5 bases). The CDR3 covers 15 residues. Trimming took 0 bases from V and 3 from J, leaving 11 bases between them. Germline V gives CDR1 MGHRA, CDR2 YSYEKL. As DNA, the CDR3 is TGCGCCAGCAGCCAAGAACGCCCGGGGGACACTGAAGCTTTCTTT. It encodes CASSQERPGDTEAFF.

The chain has TRBV5-1 and TRBJ2-7; 8 bases align to TRBD1. From germline, CDR1 is SGHRS and CDR2 YFSETQ. The CDR3 extends over 15 amino acids. Unmatched junction bases numbered 10, after V lost 4 bases and J lost 4 bases. The CDR3 coding sequence is TGCGCCAGCAGCCCTGGGCGGACAGGGCAATACGAGCAGTACTTC. This gives the protein CASSPGRTGQYEQYF.

For the CDR3, the DNA is TGTGCCAGCAGCTTTTCTCACCGCGGAAGCTCCTACAATGAGCAGTTCTTC. This encodes CASSFSHRGSSYNEQFF. The chain has TRBV5-5 and TRBJ2-1, with no clear D. The CDR3 length is 17 residues. V was pared by 2 bases and J by 0 bases, with 15 bases between. CDR1 and CDR2 (germline): SGHKS, YYEKEE (reference sequence). Full variable domain (missing parts from reference TRBV5-5 and TRBJ2-1): DAGVTQSPTHLIKTRGQQVTLRCSPISGHKSVSWYQQVLGQGPQFIFQYYEKEERGRGNFPDRFSARQFPNYSSELNVNALLLGDSALYLCASSFSHRGSSYNEQFFGPGTRLTVL.

The chain combines TRBV27 with TRBJ2-1; D gene ambiguous. CDR1 is MNHEY and CDR2 is SMNVEV in the germline V gene (reference sequence). CDR3 size: 12 residues. Deletions cut 4 bases from V and 7 bases from J, with 8 bases between. CDR3 in amino acids: CASSSPGNEQFF. The CDR3 DNA follows: TGTGCCAGCAGTTCCCCCGGTAATGAGCAGTTCTTC.

This chain uses TRBV5-5 with TRBJ2-7; D possibly corresponds to TRBD2 (6 bases). This CDR3 contains 16 residues. V lost 3 bases to trimming and J lost 0 bases, with 16 bases between them. Germline V gene data show CDR1 as SGHKS and CDR2 as YYEKEE (reference sequence). The CDR3 region has the DNA TGTGCCAGCAGCTCACCTCTTGGGGAGGCCTCCTACGAGCAGTACTTC. Translating it yields CASSSPLGEASYEQYF. The full variable domain, in which reference TRBV5-5 and TRBJ2-7 provide the parts outside the CDR3, is DAGVTQSPTHLIKTRGQQVTLRCSPISGHKSVSWYQQVLGQGPQFIFQYYEKEERGRGNFPDRFSARQFPNYSSELNVNALLLGDSALYLCASSSPLGEASYEQYFGPGTRLTVT.

This chain joins TRBV24-1 and TRBJ2-3; D may be TRBD2 (5 bases). This CDR3 has 16 amino acids. The V and J ends lost 3 bases and 1 base respectively, with 13 bases between them. The germline V gene has CDR1 KGHDR and CDR2 SFDVKD. CDR3 coding DNA: TGTGCCACCAGTGATCCGAGCGAGGGCGGCACAGATACGCAGTATTTT. It specifies CATSDPSEGGTDTQYF.